The rows below give T cell receptor beta chains drawn from one sample of a study of blood T cell repertoires in COVID-19. Clones were sequenced by immunoSEQ multiplex PCR, and TCRdb holds only the in-frame ones, with some missing. The data contain approximately 290,000 clones, over 75% of them singletons. The specimen was peripheral blood. The receptors were gathered from a woman in her sixties or seventies with acute or convalescent COVID-19. CDR3s include the opening cysteine and the closing phenylalanine or tryptophan. The D gene is left open where the match is weak. Size tells how often a clone was seen (once, few, many) or the class of an expanded clone, and some rows leave it out.

size	D	J	V	DNA	CDR3
.	.	TRBJ2-5	TRBV28	TGTGCCAGCAGTTCGACAGGGGGACTAGGAGAGACCCAGTACTTC	CASSSTGGLGETQYF
.	TRBD1	TRBJ1-1	TRBV7-3	TGTGCCAGCACCCCGACAGGGGCGAACACTGAAGCTTTCTTT	CASTPTGANTEAFF
.	TRBD1	TRBJ2-7	TRBV28	TGTGCCAGCAGTTCGACCGGGACAGGGGGCTACGAGCAGTACTTC	CASSSTGTGGYEQYF
.	.	TRBJ1-5	TRBV6-1	TGTGCCAGCAGTGAAGACAGGTTCGGTCAGCCCCAGCATTTT	CASSEDRFGQPQHF
.	TRBD1	TRBJ2-1	TRBV6-6	TGTGCCAGCAGTTCGACACAGGGGAACAATGAGCAGTTCTTC	CASSSTQGNNEQFF
few	.	TRBJ1-3	TRBV9	TGTGCCAGCAGCGTTACAGGGTTCTCTGGAAACACCATATATTTT	CASSVTGFSGNTIYF
.	TRBD1	TRBJ1-2	TRBV24-1	TGTGCCACCAGTGATGCCAAGACAGGGGGTGGCTACACCTTC	CATSDAKTGGGYTF
.	TRBD1	TRBJ1-1	TRBV6-2/TRBV6-3	TGTGCCAGCAGTCCGGGACAGGGGGTGATGAAGAACACTGAAGCTTTCTTT	CASSPGQGVMKNTEAFF
.	.	TRBJ2-1	TRBV11-2	TGTGCCAGCAGCTTAGATTTTCAAGGGGCCAATCGCAATGAGCAGTTCTTC	CASSLDFQGANRNEQFF
.	.	TRBJ1-5	TRBV28	TGTGCCAGCAGTCATCAACGCGGGTCCCGTGAGGCCCAGCATTTT	CASSHQRGSREAQHF
.	.	TRBJ1-2	TRBV7-2	TGTGCCAGCAGCTTATCGCAGACTAACTATGGCTACACCTTC	CASSLSQTNYGYTF
once	.	TRBJ1-4	TRBV28	TGTGCCAGCAGTTCGGGGGGGCAGGGTGATGAAAAACTGTTTTTT	CASSSGGQGDEKLFF
.	.	TRBJ1-4	TRBV15	TGTGCCACCAGCAGGGGCCGCGTGGGACTTAATGAAAAACTGTTTTTT	CATSRGRVGLNEKLFF
.	TRBD2	TRBJ2-2	TRBV27	TGTGCCAGCAGTTTAAATGGCGGGAGGGTCACCGGGGAGCTGTTTTTT	CASSLNGGRVTGELFF
.	.	TRBJ1-4	TRBV9	TGTGCCAGCAGCGTATCAGGGCAGGGAGGCGAAAAACTGTTTTTT	CASSVSGQGGEKLFF
.	TRBD2	TRBJ2-1	TRBV7-8	TGTGCCAGCAGCTTAGTGCGGACTAGCGGGAGTTATGAGCAGTTCTTC	CASSLVRTSGSYEQFF
.	.	TRBJ2-7	TRBV29-1	TGCAGCGTTGCAGGGACTTGGGACGAGCAGTACTTC	CSVAGTWDEQYF
few	.	TRBJ1-3	TRBV10-3	TGTGCCATCAGTGTCGGAGGAGGAAACACCATATATTTT	CAISVGGGNTIYF
.	TRBD2	TRBJ2-3	TRBV7-3	TGTGCCAGCAGCGCGGGAGGCACAGATACGCAGTATTTT	CASSAGGTDTQYF
.	.	TRBJ1-5	TRBV5-6	TGTGCCAGCAGCTTGCAGGCCGGAATTAGCAATCAGCCCCAGCATTTT	CASSLQAGISNQPQHF
.	TRBD1	TRBJ1-2	TRBV24-1	TGTGCCACCAGTGACCAGACAGGGTACCATGGCTACACCTTC	CATSDQTGYHGYTF
.	TRBD2	TRBJ2-3	TRBV28	TGTGCCAGCAGAAATCCGCGGGGGATCACAGATACGCAGTATTTT	CASRNPRGITDTQYF
.	.	TRBJ1-3	TRBV5-1	TGCGCCAGCACCGATTGGGACTCGAGCTCTGGAAACACCATATATTTT	CASTDWDSSSGNTIYF
once	.	TRBJ2-5	TRBV4-2	TGTGCCAGCAGCCAAGATGTCCTAGTCCAAGAGACCCAGTACTTC	CASSQDVLVQETQYF
.	TRBD1	TRBJ1-5	TRBV30	TGTGCCTGGAGTGTATGGAGGGGGCAGCGAAATCAGCCCCAGCATTTT	CAWSVWRGQRNQPQHF
.	TRBD2	TRBJ2-1	TRBV15	TGTGCCACCAGCAGAGATCTAGGGCGGGGGGGTTTCATCGAGCAGTTCTTC	CATSRDLGRGGFIEQFF
.	TRBD1	TRBJ2-2	TRBV6-2/TRBV6-3	TGTGCCAGCAGTTACCGGGGACAGGGAATCGGGGAGCTGTTTTTT	CASSYRGQGIGELFF
once	TRBD2	TRBJ2-3	TRBV9	TGTGCCAGCATGATCAGGGGAGCGGGAGGAGCAGATACGCAGTATTTT	CASMIRGAGGADTQYF
.	TRBD2	TRBJ2-1	TRBV5-1	TGCGCCAGCAGCTGGGAGCGGGGCCCCTGGGAAGAGCAGTTCTTC	CASSWERGPWEEQFF
.	TRBD1	TRBJ1-4	TRBV27	TGTGCCAGCAGTTTGTTCTACAGGGGCCTTAATGAAAAACTGTTTTTT	CASSLFYRGLNEKLFF
.	TRBD1	TRBJ2-7	TRBV3-1/TRBV3-2	TGTGCCAGCAGCCCCTATTGGAACAGGGGTCTCGGGGAGCAGTACTTC	CASSPYWNRGLGEQYF
.	TRBD1	TRBJ1-2	TRBV6-6	TGTGCCACCGCCAGGGGGAACTATGGCTACACCTTC	CATARGNYGYTF
.	TRBD2	TRBJ2-1	TRBV4-3	TGCGCCAGCAGCCAAGATCCCCAGACTAGCGCATATGAGCAGTTCTTC	CASSQDPQTSAYEQFF
.	.	TRBJ1-5	TRBV7-9	TGTGCCAGCAGCTTAGGGGGGCATAGCAATCAGCCCCAGCATTTT	CASSLGGHSNQPQHF
.	.	TRBJ2-2	TRBV12-3/TRBV12-4	TGTGCCAGCAGTCCAACAGGGACCGGGGAGCTGTTTTTT	CASSPTGTGELFF
.	.	TRBJ2-5	TRBV5-5	TGTGCCAGCAGCTTGGCAGGGAGGGAGACCCAGTACTTC	CASSLAGRETQYF
once	.	TRBJ1-4	TRBV5-1	TGCGCCAGCAGCTTGGGGCCGTGGGGCAGGGCTCCCGAAAAACTGTTTTTT	CASSLGPWGRAPEKLFF
.	.	TRBJ2-2	TRBV19	TGTGCCAGTAGTATAGTAGGGCAGGGCATCGGGGAGCTGTTTTTT	CASSIVGQGIGELFF
.	TRBD1	TRBJ1-1	TRBV7-2	TGTGCCAGCAGCTTACAGGGGGCAAGGGAAACTGAAGCTTTCTTT	CASSLQGARETEAFF
.	.	TRBJ1-2	TRBV28	TGTGCCAGCAGTCAATTTGGACAGCTCAATTCCTATGGCTACACCTTC	CASSQFGQLNSYGYTF
.	.	TRBJ1-2	TRBV2	TGTGCCAGCAGTGAGGGGGCGTGGCCCGATGGCTACACCTTC	CASSEGAWPDGYTF
.	TRBD1	TRBJ2-3	TRBV9	TGTGCCAGCAGCGTCGGTCCCGGGACAGGCCATACGCAGTATTTT	CASSVGPGTGHTQYF